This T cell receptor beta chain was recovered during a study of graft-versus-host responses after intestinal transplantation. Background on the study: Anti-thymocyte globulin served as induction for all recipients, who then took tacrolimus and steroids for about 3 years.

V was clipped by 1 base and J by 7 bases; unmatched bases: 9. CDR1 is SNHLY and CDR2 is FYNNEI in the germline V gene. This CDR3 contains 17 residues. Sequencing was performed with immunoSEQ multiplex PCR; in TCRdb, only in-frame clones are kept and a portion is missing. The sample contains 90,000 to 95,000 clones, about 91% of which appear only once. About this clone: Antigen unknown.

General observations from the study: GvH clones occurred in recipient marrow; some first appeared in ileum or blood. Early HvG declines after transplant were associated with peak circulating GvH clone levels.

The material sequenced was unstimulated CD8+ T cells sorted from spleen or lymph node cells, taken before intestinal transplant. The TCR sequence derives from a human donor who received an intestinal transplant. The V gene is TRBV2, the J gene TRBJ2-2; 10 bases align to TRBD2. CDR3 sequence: CASSEVRAGGRFGELFF. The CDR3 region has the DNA TGTGCCAGCAGTGAAGTTCGAGCGGGAGGGCGTTTCGGGGAGCTGTTTTTT.